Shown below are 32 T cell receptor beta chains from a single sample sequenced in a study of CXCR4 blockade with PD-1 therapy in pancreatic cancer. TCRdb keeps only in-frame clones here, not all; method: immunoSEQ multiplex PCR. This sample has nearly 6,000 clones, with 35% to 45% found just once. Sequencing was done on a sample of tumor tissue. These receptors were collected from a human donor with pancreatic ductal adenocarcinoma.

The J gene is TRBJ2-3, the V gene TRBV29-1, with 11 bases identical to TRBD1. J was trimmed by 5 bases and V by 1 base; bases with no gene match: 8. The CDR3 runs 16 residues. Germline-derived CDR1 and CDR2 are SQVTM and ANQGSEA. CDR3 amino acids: CSVEGWGQGVEDTQYF. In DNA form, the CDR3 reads TGCAGCGTTGAAGGTTGGGGACAGGGGGTAGAAGATACGCAGTATTTT.

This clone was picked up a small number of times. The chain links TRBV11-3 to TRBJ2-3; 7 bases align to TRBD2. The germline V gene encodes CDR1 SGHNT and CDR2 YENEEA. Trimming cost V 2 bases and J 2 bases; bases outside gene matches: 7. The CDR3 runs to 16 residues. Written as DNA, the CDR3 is TGTGCCAGCAGCTTAAGGCTAGCGGCTCCCACAGATACGCAGTATTTT. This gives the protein CASSLRLAAPTDTQYF. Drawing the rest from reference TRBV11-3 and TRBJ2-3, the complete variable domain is EAGVVQSPRYKIIEKKQPVAFWCNPISGHNTLYWYLQNLGQGPELLIRYENEEAVDDSQLPKDRFSAERLKGVDSTLKIQPAELGDSAVYLCASSLRLAAPTDTQYFGPGTRLTVL.

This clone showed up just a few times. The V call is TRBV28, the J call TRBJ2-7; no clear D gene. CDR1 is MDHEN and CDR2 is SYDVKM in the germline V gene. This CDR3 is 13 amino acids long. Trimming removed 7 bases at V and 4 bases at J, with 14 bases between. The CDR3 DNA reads TGTGCCAGCAACTTACCCGAAGGTTACGAGCAGTACTTC. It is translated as CASNLPEGYEQYF.

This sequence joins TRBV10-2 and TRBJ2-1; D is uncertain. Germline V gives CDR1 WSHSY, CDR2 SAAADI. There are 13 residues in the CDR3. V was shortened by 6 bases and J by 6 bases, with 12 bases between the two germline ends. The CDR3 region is CASRDVRCNEQFF. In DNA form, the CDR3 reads TGCGCCAGCAGGGACGTGCGATGCAATGAGCAGTTCTTC.

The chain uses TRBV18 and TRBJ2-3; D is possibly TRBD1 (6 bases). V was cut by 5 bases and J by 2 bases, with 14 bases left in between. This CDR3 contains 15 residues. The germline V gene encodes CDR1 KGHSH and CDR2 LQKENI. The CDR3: CASSINRAHTDTQYF. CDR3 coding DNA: TGTGCCAGCTCAATAAACAGGGCCCACACAGATACGCAGTATTTT.

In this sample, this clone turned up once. Here the CDR3 reads CSGGFSDTEAFF. The CDR3 DNA reads TGCAGCGGTGGTTTCTCTGACACTGAAGCTTTCTTT. The chain employs TRBV29-1 and TRBJ1-1; D not certain. Germline assignment: CDR1 SQVTM and CDR2 ANQGSEA. This CDR3 is 12 amino acids long. The V gene lost 7 bases and the J gene lost 3 bases, with 12 bases spanning the gap.

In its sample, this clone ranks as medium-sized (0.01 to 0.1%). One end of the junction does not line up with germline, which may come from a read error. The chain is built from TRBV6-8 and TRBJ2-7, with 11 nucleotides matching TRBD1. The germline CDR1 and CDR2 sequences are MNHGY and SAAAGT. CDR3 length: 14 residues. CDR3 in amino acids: CAISADRGPYEQYF. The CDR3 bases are TGTGCCATCAGTGCGGACAGGGGGCCTTACGAGCAGTACTTC.

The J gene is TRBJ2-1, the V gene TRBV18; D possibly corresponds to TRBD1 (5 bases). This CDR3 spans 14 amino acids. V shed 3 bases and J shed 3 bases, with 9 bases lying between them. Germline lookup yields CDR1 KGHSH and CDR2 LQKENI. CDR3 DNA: TGTGCCAGCTCACCTTCGACAGTCTACAATGAGCAGTTCTTC. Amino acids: CASSPSTVYNEQFF. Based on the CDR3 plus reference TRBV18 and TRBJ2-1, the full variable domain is NAGVMQNPRHLVRRRGQEARLRCSPMKGHSHVYWYRQLPEEGLKFMVYLQKENIIDESGMPKERFSAEFPKEGPSILRIQQVVRGDSAAYFCASSPSTVYNEQFFGPGTRLTVL.

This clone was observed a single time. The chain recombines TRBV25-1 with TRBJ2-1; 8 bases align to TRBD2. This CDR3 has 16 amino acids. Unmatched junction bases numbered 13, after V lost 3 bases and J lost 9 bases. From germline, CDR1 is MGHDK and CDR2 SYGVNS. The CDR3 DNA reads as TGTGCCAGCAGTGACCCTCGCATTGGACTAGCCGGTGAGCAGTTCTTC. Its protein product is CASSDPRIGLAGEQFF.

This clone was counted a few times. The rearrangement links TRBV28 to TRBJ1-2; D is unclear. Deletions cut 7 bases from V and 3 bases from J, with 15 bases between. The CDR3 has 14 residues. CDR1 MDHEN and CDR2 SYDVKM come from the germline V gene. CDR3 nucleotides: TGTGCCAGCACCAACACGAGGGCAGACTATGGCTACACCTTC. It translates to CASTNTRADYGYTF.

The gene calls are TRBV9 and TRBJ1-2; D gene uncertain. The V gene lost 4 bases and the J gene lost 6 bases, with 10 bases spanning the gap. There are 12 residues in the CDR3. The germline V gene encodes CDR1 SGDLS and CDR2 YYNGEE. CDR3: CASSNKGDGYTF. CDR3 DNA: TGTGCCAGCAGCAACAAGGGCGATGGCTACACCTTC.

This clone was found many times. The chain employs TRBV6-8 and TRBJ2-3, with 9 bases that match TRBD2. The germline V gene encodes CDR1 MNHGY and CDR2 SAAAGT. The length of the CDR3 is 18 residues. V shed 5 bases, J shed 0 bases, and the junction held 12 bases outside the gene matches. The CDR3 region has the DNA TGTGCCAGCAGTAGAAGGACTAGCGCAATCTCTAGCACAGATACGCAGTATTTT. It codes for CASSRRTSAISSTDTQYF.

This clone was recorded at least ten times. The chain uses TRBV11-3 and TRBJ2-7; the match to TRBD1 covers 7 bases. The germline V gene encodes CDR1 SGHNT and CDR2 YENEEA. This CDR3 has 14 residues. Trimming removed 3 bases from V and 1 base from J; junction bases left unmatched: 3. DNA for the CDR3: TGTGCCAGCAGCTTCGACAGGGTATCCTACGAGCAGTACTTC. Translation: CASSFDRVSYEQYF.

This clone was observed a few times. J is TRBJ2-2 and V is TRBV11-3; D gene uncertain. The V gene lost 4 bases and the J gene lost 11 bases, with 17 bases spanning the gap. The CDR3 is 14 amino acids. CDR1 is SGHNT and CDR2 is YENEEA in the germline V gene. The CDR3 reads CASSSPDPIRELFF. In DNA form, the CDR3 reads TGTGCCAGCAGCTCCCCCGACCCTATCCGCGAGCTGTTTTTT. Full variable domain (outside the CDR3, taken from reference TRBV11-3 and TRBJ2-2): EAGVVQSPRYKIIEKKQPVAFWCNPISGHNTLYWYLQNLGQGPELLIRYENEEAVDDSQLPKDRFSAERLKGVDSTLKIQPAELGDSAVYLCASSSPDPIRELFFGEGSRLTVL.

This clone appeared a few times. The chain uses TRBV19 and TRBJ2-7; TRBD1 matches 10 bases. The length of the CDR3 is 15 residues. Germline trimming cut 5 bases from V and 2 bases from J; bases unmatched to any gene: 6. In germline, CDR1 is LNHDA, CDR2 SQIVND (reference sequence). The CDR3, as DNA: TGTGCCAGTAGTCCAAGGACAGGGGGTACCTACGAGCAGTACTTC. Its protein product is CASSPRTGGTYEQYF.

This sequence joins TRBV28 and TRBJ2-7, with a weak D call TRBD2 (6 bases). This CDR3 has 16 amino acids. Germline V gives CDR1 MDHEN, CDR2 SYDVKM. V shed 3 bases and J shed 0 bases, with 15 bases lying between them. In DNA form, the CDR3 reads TGTGCCAGCAGTTTCCCGAGCGGGCGAAGCTCCTACGAGCAGTACTTC. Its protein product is CASSFPSGRSSYEQYF.

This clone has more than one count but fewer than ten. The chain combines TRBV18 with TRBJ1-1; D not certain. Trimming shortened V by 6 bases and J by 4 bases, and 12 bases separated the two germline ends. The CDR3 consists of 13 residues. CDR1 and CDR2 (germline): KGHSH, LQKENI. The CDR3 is CASSAVVGTEAFF. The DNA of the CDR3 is TGTGCCAGCTCCGCCGTAGTAGGCACTGAAGCTTTCTTT. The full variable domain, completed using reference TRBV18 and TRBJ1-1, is NAGVMQNPRHLVRRRGQEARLRCSPMKGHSHVYWYRQLPEEGLKFMVYLQKENIIDESGMPKERFSAEFPKEGPSILRIQQVVRGDSAAYFCASSAVVGTEAFFGQGTRLTVV.

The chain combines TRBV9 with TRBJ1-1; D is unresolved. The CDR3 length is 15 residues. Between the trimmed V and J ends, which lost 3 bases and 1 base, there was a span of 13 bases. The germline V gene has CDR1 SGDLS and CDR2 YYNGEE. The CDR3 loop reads CASSARPYGNTEAFF. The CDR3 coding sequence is TGTGCCAGCAGCGCCCGACCCTATGGGAACACTGAAGCTTTCTTT.

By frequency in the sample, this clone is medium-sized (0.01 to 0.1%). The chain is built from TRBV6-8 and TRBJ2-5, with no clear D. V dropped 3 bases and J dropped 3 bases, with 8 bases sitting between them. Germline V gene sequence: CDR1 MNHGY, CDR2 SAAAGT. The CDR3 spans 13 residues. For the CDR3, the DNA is TGTGCCAGCAGTTATCGGGCAGAAGAGACCCAGTACTTC. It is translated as CASSYRAEETQYF.

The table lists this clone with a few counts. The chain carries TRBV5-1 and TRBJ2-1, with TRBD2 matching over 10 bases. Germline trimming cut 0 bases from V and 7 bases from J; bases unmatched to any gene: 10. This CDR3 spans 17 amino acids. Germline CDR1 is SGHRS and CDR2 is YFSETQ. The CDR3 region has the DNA TGCGCCAGCAGCTTGGCTTTAGCGGGAGGCTGGACGAATGAGCAGTTCTTC. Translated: CASSLALAGGWTNEQFF.

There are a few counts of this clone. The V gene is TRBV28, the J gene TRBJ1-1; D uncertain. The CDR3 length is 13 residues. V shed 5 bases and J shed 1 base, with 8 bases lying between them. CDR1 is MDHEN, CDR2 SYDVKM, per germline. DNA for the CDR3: TGTGCCAGCAGTAGTTTGGGGAACACTGAAGCTTTCTTT. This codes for CASSSLGNTEAFF.

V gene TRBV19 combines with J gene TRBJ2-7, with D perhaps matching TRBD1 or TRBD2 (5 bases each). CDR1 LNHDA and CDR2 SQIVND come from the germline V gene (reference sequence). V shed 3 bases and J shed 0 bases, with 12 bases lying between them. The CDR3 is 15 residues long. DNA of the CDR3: TGTGCCAGTAGTATTGACGGGGCGAGCTCCTACGAGCAGTACTTC. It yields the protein CASSIDGASSYEQYF.

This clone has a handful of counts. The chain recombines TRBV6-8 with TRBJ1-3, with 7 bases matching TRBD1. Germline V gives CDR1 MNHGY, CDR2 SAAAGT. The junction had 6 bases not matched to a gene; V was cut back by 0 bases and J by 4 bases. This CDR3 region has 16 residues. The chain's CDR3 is CASSYSRDSGGNTIYF. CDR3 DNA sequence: TGTGCCAGCAGTTACTCGAGGGACAGCGGAGGAAACACCATATATTTT.

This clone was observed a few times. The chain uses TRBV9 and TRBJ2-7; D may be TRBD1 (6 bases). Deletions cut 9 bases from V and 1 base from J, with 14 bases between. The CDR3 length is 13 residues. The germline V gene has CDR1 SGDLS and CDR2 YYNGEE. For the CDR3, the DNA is TGTGCCACAGCCGGGGACACTTCCTACGAGCAGTACTTC. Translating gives CATAGDTSYEQYF.

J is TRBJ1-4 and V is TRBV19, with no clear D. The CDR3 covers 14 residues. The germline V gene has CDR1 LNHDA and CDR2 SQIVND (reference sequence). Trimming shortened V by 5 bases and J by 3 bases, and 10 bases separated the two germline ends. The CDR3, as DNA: TGTGCCAGTAGTTCGAGGATGGCTAATGAAAAACTGTTTTTT. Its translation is CASSSRMANEKLFF.

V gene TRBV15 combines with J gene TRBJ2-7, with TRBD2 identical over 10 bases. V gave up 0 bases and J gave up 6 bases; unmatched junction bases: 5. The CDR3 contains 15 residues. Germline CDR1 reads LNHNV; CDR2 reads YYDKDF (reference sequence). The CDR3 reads CATSRDLAGAGEQYF. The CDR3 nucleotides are TGTGCCACCAGCAGAGATCTAGCGGGAGCAGGCGAGCAGTACTTC.

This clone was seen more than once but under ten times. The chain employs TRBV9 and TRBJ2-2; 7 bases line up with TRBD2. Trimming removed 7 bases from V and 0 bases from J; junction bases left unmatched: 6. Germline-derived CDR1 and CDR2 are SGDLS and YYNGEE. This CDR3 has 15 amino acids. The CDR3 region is CASGGGRANTGELFF. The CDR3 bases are TGTGCCAGCGGAGGCGGGAGAGCGAACACCGGGGAGCTGTTTTTT.

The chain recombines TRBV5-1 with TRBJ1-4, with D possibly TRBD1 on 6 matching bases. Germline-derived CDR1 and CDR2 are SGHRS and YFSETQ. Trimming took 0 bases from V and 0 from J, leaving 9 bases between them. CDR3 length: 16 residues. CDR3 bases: TGCGCCAGCAGCTTGGGGACAGCTTCAACTAATGAAAAACTGTTTTTT. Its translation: CASSLGTASTNEKLFF.

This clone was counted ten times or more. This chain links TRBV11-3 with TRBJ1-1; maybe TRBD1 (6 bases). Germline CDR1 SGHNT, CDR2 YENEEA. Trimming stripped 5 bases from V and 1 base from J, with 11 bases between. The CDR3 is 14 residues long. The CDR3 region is CASSATTGNTEAFF. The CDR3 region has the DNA TGTGCCAGCAGCGCAACGACAGGGAACACTGAAGCTTTCTTT.

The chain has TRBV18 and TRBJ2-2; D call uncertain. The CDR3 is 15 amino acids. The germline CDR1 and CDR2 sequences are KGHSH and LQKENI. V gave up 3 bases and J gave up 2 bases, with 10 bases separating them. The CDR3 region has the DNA TGTGCCAGCTCACCGCTGGGCTTTAACACCGGGGAGCTGTTTTTT. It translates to CASSPLGFNTGELFF. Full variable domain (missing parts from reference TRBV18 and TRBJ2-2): NAGVMQNPRHLVRRRGQEARLRCSPMKGHSHVYWYRQLPEEGLKFMVYLQKENIIDESGMPKERFSAEFPKEGPSILRIQQVVRGDSAAYFCASSPLGFNTGELFFGEGSRLTVL.

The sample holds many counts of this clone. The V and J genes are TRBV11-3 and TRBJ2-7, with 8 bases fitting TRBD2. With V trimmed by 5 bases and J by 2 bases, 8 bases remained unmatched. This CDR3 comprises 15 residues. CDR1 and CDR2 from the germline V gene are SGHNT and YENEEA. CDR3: CASSDGLAAAYEQYF. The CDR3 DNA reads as TGTGCCAGCAGCGATGGACTAGCCGCCGCCTACGAGCAGTACTTC.

Here the CDR3 DNA reads TGTGCCAGTAGTATGTTAGGGCAGCCCCAGCATTTT. Its protein product is CASSMLGQPQHF. The chain carries TRBV19 and TRBJ1-5, with D hard to call. This CDR3 contains 12 residues. The germline V and J ends were trimmed by 3 bases and 7 bases, with 7 bases remaining between them. Germline lookup yields CDR1 LNHDA and CDR2 SQIVND (reference sequence).